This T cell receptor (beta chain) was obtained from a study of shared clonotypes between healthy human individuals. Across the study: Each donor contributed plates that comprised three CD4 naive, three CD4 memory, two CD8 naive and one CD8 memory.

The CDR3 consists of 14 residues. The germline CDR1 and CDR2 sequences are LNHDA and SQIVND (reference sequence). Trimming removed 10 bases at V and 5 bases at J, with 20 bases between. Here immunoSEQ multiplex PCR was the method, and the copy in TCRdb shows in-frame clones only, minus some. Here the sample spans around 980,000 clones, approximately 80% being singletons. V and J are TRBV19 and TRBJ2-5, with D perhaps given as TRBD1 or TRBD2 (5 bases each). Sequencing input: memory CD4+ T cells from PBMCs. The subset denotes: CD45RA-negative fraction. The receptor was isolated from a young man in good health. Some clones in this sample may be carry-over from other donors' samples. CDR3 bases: TGTGCCACTACAACGGGACCGGGAACCGAGACCCAGTACTTC. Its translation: CATTTGPGTETQYF.